This T cell receptor beta chain was recovered during a study of tumor-infiltrating lymphocytes in primary liver carcinoma (dated by TCRdb to between 2016 and 2019). About the full investigation: Of the five patients (three men and two women, aged 30 to 69 years), four had hepatocellular carcinoma and one had combined HCC and intrahepatic cholangiocarcinoma. Repertoires from technical replicates were highly reproducible, with mean shared-clone rates about 0.9 and correlation coefficients above 0.95. For each liver tumor, the study sampled five regions along with adjacent normal tissue and blood, and applied TCRbeta repertoire sequencing, expression microarrays and whole-exome sequencing. Agilent mRNA microarray profiling was performed on the roughly 25 tumor region samples to relate TCRbeta repertoire diversity to the local molecular phenotype. Each sample produced about 3.5 to 8 million productive TCRbeta reads, and read depth showed no significant difference between tissue types. The tumors of the five patients were staged as T1-T3 N0M0, with maximum diameters ranging from roughly 4 to 11 cm. TCRbeta repertoire sequencing covered about 35 specimens from 5 patients: roughly 25 tumor regions, 5 adjacent noncancerous liver tissues and 5 peripheral blood samples.

Comment on this clonotype: No antigen is known for it. One junction end disagrees with the germline gene, perhaps due to a read error.

General study outcomes and caveats: Only the TCR beta chain was sequenced, so true repertoire diversity is likely underestimated because unpaired alpha chains were not captured. Only about 7-25% of top clones were found in all five regions of a tumor, suggesting spatial heterogeneity of tumor-infiltrating T cells. Since the samples were bulk and unsorted, there was no way to compare CD4+ and CD8+ T cell repertoires. Compared with blood, tumors had a significantly larger share of the repertoire taken up by the top 250 clones (p = 0.039). Repertoire overlap was higher between tumor regions (mean about 36%) than tumor-adjacent (17%) or tumor-blood (roughly 14%) pairs, consistent with antigen-driven expansion. The study included only four to six patients, and the authors note findings should be validated in a larger study.

Via the germline V gene, CDR1 is SGHAT and CDR2 FQNNGV. Including the terminal cysteine and phenylalanine, the CDR3 comprises 16 residues. The entry retains the CDR3 DNA only, 48 bases that are in frame from base 1. Total RNA and DNA were co-extracted from about 19-30 mg of bulk tissue with the AllPrep DNA/RNA mini kit, without cell sorting. Between late 2015 and March 2016, a handful of patients in China with histopathologically diagnosed primary liver carcinoma had their tumors surgically resected. Chronic HBV infection was present in the patients, and the patients were treatment-naive at sampling. Each tumor was sampled at five spatially separated regions: the superior, inferior, left-lateral and right-lateral poles and the tumor centre. According to histology, viable tumor cells made up more than 85% of every tumor sample. Fresh tumor and adjacent tissue pieces were bisected; one half was stored in RNAlater at -80°C, the other sent for histology.

Starting from 500 to 650 ng total RNA, TCRbeta-specific cDNA was produced by reverse transcription with a constant-region primer and ProtoScript II reverse transcriptase. The TCRbeta libraries were prepared through three rounds of nested multiplex PCR following a slightly modified ARM-PCR procedure. Each of the first two PCR rounds ran for around 11 cycles using multiplex TRBV1-TRBV30 forward primers together with a Cbeta reverse primer. Sample barcodes and Illumina adapters were attached in a final 25-cycle PCR using Deep VentR polymerase. Amplicons of 200-500 bp were gel-purified with a QIAquick gel extraction kit before sequencing. TCRbeta amplicons were sequenced on an Illumina HiSeq 2500 with 250-bp paired-end reads. The source study handled its data this way. Quality trimming of reads was performed with Trimmomatic v0.33, and paired reads were merged with FLASH v1.2.11 so that full CDR3 sequences could be recovered. V, D and J germline segments were assigned to the rearranged TCRbeta sequences by MiGEC v1.2.1b. Clonotype statistics and Shannon-Wiener diversity indices were calculated with VDJtools v1.0.0. Except for diversity analysis, only the 250 most abundant clonotypes of each sample were used in subsequent analyses to reduce sampling bias. TCRdb cleaned the public reads at Q25 with fastp, built clones with MiXCR and kept in-frame beta chains. Each CDR3 protein appears once, grouped with its most common genes and DNA. The V and J calls were not made by the authors but by TCRdb's processing. The sample table records about 97,000 distinct CDR3 sequences; around two thirds of these occur just once. Approximately 12% of the sample belongs to the ten largest clones.

The sequence was obtained from an older woman with primary liver carcinoma and hepatitis B virus infection. The material sequenced was liver tumor tissue from sampling region 2. The cell subset or site label of this sample denotes: tumor region T2, inferior pole. The rearrangement combines TRBV11-2 with TRBJ2-1; 14 bases in the middle match TRBD2. The DNA sequence is TGTGTCAGCAGCTCCCGACTAGCGGGAGGGTGGGATGGGCTGTTCTTC. It translates as CVSSSRLAGGWDGLFF. The reference TRBV11-2 and TRBJ2-1 proteins fill in what lies around the CDR3, so the full variable domain reads EAGVAQSPRYKIIEKRQSVAFWCNPISGHATLYWYQQILGQGPKLLIQFQNNGVVDDSQLPKDRFSAERLKGVDSTLKIQPAKLEDSAVYLCVSSSRLAGGWDGLFFGPGTRLTVL.